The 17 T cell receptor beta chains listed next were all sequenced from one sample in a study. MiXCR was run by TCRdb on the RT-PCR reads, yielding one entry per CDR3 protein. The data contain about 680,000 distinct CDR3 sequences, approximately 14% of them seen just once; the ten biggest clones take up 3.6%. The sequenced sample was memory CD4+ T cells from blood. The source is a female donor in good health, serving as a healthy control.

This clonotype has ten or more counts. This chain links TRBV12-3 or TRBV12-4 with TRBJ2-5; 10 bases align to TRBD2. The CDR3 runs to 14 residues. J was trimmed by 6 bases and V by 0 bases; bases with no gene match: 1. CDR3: CASSLASGGKTQYF. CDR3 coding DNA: TGTGCCAGCAGTTTAGCTAGCGGGGGGAAGACCCAGTACTTC.

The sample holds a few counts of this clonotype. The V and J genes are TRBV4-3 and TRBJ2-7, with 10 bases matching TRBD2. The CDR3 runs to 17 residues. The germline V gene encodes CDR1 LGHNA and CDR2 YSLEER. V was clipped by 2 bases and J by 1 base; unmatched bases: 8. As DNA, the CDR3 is TGCGCCAGCAGCCAACTCGCTCTAGCGGGAGCTTCCTACGAGCAGTACTTC. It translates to CASSQLALAGASYEQYF.

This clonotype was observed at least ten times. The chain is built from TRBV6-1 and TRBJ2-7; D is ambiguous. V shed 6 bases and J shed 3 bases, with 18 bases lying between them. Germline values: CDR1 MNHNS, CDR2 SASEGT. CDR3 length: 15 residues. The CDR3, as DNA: TGTGCCAGCAGCCCGGAGCCGTATAATCGCTACGAGCAGTACTTC. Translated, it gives CASSPEPYNRYEQYF.

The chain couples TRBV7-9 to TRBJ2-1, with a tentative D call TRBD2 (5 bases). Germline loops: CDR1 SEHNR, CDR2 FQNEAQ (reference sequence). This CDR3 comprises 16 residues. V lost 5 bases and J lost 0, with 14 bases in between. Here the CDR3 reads CASSTDSAGSYNEQFF. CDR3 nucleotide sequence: TGTGCCAGCAGCACGGACTCAGCCGGCTCCTACAATGAGCAGTTCTTC.

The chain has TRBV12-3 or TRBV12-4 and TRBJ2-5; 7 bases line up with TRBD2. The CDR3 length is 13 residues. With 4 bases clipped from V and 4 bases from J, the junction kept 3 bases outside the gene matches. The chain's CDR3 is CASSWGGTETQYF. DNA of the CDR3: TGTGCCAGCAGTTGGGGGGGGACAGAGACCCAGTACTTC.

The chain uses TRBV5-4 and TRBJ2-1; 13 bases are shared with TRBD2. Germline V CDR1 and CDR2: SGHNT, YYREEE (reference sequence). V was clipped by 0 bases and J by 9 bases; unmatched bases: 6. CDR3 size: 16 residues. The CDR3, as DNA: TGTGCCAGCAGCTTGGAGGGACTAGCGGGGTTTGGTGAGCAGTTCTTC. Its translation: CASSLEGLAGFGEQFF.

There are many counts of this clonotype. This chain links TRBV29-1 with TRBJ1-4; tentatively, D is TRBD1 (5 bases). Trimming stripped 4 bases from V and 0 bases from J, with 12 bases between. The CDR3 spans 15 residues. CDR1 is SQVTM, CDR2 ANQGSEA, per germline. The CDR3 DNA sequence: TGCAGCGTTGGACAGAGATTTGCAACTAATGAAAAACTGTTTTTT. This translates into CSVGQRFATNEKLFF.

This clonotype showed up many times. CDR3 residues: CASSGHSTTGELFF. For the CDR3, the DNA is TGCGCCAGCAGCGGCCACTCAACGACCGGGGAGCTGTTTTTT. The V call is TRBV5-1, the J call TRBJ2-2; D gene unclear. Germline V gene sequence: CDR1 SGHRS, CDR2 YFSETQ. V was cut by 4 bases and J by 5 bases, with 12 bases left in between. CDR3 length equals 14 residues.

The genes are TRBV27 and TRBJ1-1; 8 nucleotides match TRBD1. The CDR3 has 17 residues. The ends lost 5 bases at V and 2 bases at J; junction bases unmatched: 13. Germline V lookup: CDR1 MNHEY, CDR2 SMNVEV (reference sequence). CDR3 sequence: CASSPAAAGGTNTEAFF. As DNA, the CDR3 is TGTGCCAGCAGTCCTGCTGCTGCAGGGGGCACTAACACTGAAGCTTTCTTT.

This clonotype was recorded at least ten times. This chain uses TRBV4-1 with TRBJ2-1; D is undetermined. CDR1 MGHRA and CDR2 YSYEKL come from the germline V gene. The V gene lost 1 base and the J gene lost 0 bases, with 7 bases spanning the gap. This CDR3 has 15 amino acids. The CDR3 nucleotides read TGCGCCAGCAGCCAAGCCCCAGTCTCCTACAATGAGCAGTTCTTC. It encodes CASSQAPVSYNEQFF.

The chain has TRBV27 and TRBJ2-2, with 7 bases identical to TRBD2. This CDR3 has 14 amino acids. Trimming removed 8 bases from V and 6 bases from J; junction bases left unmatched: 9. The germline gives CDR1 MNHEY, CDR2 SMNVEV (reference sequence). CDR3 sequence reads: CASRPHGGAGELFF. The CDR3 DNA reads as TGTGCCAGCCGCCCACATGGGGGGGCCGGGGAGCTGTTTTTT.

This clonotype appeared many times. The CDR3 reads CRRDWYSYEQYF. DNA for the CDR3: TGCAGGCGTGACTGGTACTCCTACGAGCAGTACTTC. The rearrangement uses TRBV20-1 and TRBJ2-7, with D hard to call. This CDR3 spans 12 amino acids. The germline gives CDR1 DFQATT, CDR2 SNEGSKA (reference sequence).

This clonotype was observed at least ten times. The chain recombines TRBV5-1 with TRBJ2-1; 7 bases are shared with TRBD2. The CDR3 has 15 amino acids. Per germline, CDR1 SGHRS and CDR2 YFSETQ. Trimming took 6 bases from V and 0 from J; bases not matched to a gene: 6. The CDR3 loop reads CASTLAVSSYNEQFF. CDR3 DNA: TGCGCCAGCACCCTAGCGGTGAGCTCCTACAATGAGCAGTTCTTC.

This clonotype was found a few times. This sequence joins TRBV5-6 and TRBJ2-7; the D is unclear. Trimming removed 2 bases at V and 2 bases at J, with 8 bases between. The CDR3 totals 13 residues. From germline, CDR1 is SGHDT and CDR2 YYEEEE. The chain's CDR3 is CASSFLQTYEQYF. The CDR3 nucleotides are TGTGCCAGCAGCTTTTTACAGACCTACGAGCAGTACTTC. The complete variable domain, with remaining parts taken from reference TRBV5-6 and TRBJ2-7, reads DAGVTQSPTHLIKTRGQQVTLRCSPKSGHDTVSWYQQALGQGPQFIFQYYEEEERQRGNFPDRFSGHQFPNYSSELNVNALLLGDSALYLCASSFLQTYEQYFGPGTRLTVT.

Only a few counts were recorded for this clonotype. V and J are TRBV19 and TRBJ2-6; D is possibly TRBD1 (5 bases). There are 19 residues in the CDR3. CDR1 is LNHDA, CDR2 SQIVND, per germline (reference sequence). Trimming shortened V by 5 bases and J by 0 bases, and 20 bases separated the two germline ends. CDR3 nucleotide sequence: TGTGCCAGTAGTCTACAGGCGCCGACAGTTGACTCTGGGGCCAACGTCCTGACTTTC. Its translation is CASSLQAPTVDSGANVLTF.

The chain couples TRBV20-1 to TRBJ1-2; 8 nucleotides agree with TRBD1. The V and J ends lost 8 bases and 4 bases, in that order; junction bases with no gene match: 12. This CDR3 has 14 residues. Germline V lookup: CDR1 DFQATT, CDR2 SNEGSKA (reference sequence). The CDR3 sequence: CSSTYRGNRYGYTF. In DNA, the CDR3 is TGCAGTTCTACTTACAGGGGGAATCGCTATGGCTACACCTTC.

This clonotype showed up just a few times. The CDR3 reads CATSDSGPGRIPATQYF. The DNA of the CDR3 is TGTGCCACCAGTGATTCTGGTCCAGGGCGAATCCCTGCTACGCAGTATTTT. This chain links TRBV24-1 with TRBJ2-3; D possibly corresponds to TRBD1 (5 bases). Germline-derived CDR1 and CDR2 are KGHDR and SFDVKD. The CDR3 length is 17 residues. The V end lost 2 bases, the J end lost 8 bases, and 22 bases lay between the germline ends.